One sample yielded the 20 T cell receptor beta chains listed below, sequenced in a study of shared clonotypes between healthy human individuals. Clones were sequenced by immunoSEQ multiplex PCR, and TCRdb holds only the in-frame ones, with some missing. The table shows 450,000 to 500,000 clones, with more than 75% occurring only once. Source material: PBMCs. The source of these receptors is a woman between 35 and 50 years old in good health. Some clones in this sample may be carry-over from other donors' samples.

This chain links TRBV4-2 with TRBJ2-3; TRBD2 matches at 8 bases. J gave up 0 bases and V 0 bases, and 8 bases lay outside the gene matches. This CDR3 has 18 residues. Germline assignment: CDR1 LGHNA and CDR2 YNFKEQ. The DNA for the CDR3 is TGTGCCAGCAGCCAAGATGGGCGGGAGGCCCTGAGCACAGATACGCAGTATTTT. Its translation is CASSQDGREALSTDTQYF.

The rearrangement links TRBV29-1 to TRBJ2-6, with 7 nucleotides matching TRBD1. Germline V gene data show CDR1 as SQVTM and CDR2 as ANQGSEA. V lost 6 bases and J lost 0; bases outside the gene matches: 11. CDR3 size: 17 residues. CDR3 nucleotides: TGCAGCGTGCAAAACAGGGGCTTGAGCTCTGGGGCCAACGTCCTGACTTTC. Amino acid sequence: CSVQNRGLSSGANVLTF.

This clone came up once. The chain combines TRBV11-2 with TRBJ1-3; D is unclear. Germline V CDR1 and CDR2: SGHAT, FQNNGV. The V gene lost 2 bases and the J gene lost 7 bases, with 15 bases spanning the gap. The CDR3 is made up of 15 amino acids. The CDR3 sequence is CASSLMARGGNTIYF. The CDR3 bases are TGTGCCAGCAGCTTAATGGCCCGGGGTGGGAACACCATATATTTT. The full variable domain, in which reference TRBV11-2 and TRBJ1-3 provide the parts outside the CDR3, is EAGVAQSPRYKIIEKRQSVAFWCNPISGHATLYWYQQILGQGPKLLIQFQNNGVVDDSQLPKDRFSAERLKGVDSTLKIQPAKLEDSAVYLCASSLMARGGNTIYFGEGSWLTVV.

The chain has TRBV11-3 and TRBJ2-2, with TRBD2 matching over 8 bases. This CDR3 contains 17 residues. Germline V lookup: CDR1 SGHNT, CDR2 YENEEA. The V gene end was trimmed by 1 base and the J gene end by 2 bases; junction bases not matched to a gene: 6. CDR3 DNA: TGTGCCAGCAGCTTAGGACGGGGGGGCCGTAACACCGGGGAGCTGTTTTTT. Translated: CASSLGRGGRNTGELFF.

This chain joins TRBV10-3 and TRBJ2-7, with D perhaps given as TRBD1 or TRBD2 (5 bases each). The CDR3 runs to 14 residues. The ends were cut back, 2 bases at V and 2 bases at J, with 10 bases in the middle. The germline CDR1 and CDR2 sequences are ENHRY and SYGVKD. CDR3 sequence: CAISEGRETYEQYF. The CDR3 bases are TGTGCCATCAGTGAGGGCAGGGAGACCTACGAGCAGTACTTC.

V gene TRBV5-1 combines with J gene TRBJ2-7; 12 bases line up with TRBD2. Losses at the gene ends were 2 bases for V and 2 bases for J; bases not matched to a gene: 5. This CDR3 spans 16 amino acids. From germline, CDR1 is SGHRS and CDR2 YFSETQ. The CDR3 DNA sequence: TGCGCCAGCAGCTTCACTAGCGGGAGGTTTCCCTACGAGCAGTACTTC. This translates into CASSFTSGRFPYEQYF.

This clone was detected once. It may be a read error: a sequence one base away is much more abundant. This chain links TRBV5-1 with TRBJ2-5, with D unresolved. This CDR3 is 15 amino acids long. CDR1 and CDR2 from the germline V gene are SGHRS and YFSETQ. The chain's CDR3 is CASSLDLQIQGTQYF. The CDR3 DNA reads TGCGCCAGCAGCTTGGACCTCCAGATACAAGGGACCCAGTACTTC.

This clone has a single count. A read error may be the cause here, since a much bigger clone is one base away. V is TRBV28 and J is TRBJ2-7; D gene uncertain. The CDR3 spans 17 residues. Germline V gives CDR1 MDHEN, CDR2 SYDVKM. CDR3 DNA: TGTGCCGGCAGTTTATCCCCCTGGGCGGTCGGAAGGTACGAGCAGTACTTC. This encodes CAGSLSPWAVGRYEQYF.

The V gene is TRBV5-6, the J gene TRBJ2-7; 8 nucleotides agree with TRBD1. Trimming removed 5 bases from V and 3 bases from J; junction bases left unmatched: 4. The CDR3 consists of 13 residues. Per the germline V gene, CDR1 is SGHDT and CDR2 is YYEEEE. CDR3 in DNA: TGTGCCAGCAGAACCGACAGGGGCTACGAGCAGTACTTC. Translated, it gives CASRTDRGYEQYF.

V and J are TRBV9 and TRBJ1-2, with TRBD1 identical over 8 bases. This CDR3 comprises 15 residues. V shed 0 bases, J shed 8 bases, and the junction held 9 bases outside the gene matches. The germline CDR1 and CDR2 sequences are SGDLS and YYNGEE. The DNA of the CDR3 is TGTGCCAGCAGCGTAGCTGTACAGGGGGGCAGGGGCTACACCTTC. It codes for CASSVAVQGGRGYTF.

V is TRBV6-5 and J is TRBJ1-3, with no clear D. V lost 4 bases, J lost 2 bases, and 15 bases lay in between. CDR1 is MNHEY, CDR2 SVGAGI, per germline. CDR3 length equals 16 residues. CDR3 in amino acids: CASSSRPLGTGNTIYF. Here the CDR3 DNA reads TGTGCCAGCAGTTCACGTCCCCTAGGTACTGGAAACACCATATATTTT.

Regarding this clone: A read error is likely here: a far larger clone is one base away. No conserved phenylalanine or tryptophan ends this CDR3, so it is likely a read error. This chain connects TRBV6-8 to TRBJ1-1; D not resolved. In germline, CDR1 is MNHGY, CDR2 SAAAGT. V dropped 5 bases and J dropped 1 base, with 8 bases sitting between them. This CDR3 contains 13 residues. CDR3 protein: CASSRTENTEAFL. CDR3 DNA sequence: TGTGCCAGCAGTCGAACAGAGAACACTGAAGCTTTCCTT.

CDR3 loop: CASIQQGSSEKLFF. CDR3 nucleotide sequence: TGTGCCAGCATACAACAAGGGTCGAGTGAAAAACTGTTTTTT. The chain employs TRBV28 and TRBJ1-4, with D unresolved. This CDR3 spans 14 amino acids. V was shortened by 7 bases and J by 7 bases, with 16 bases between the two germline ends. Germline-derived CDR1 and CDR2 are MDHEN and SYDVKM.

This chain connects TRBV7-2 to TRBJ2-1; TRBD1 or TRBD2 may be the D gene (6 bases each). The CDR3 loop spans 15 amino acids. V shed 1 base and J shed 9 bases, with 16 bases lying between them. CDR1 and CDR2 (germline): SGHTA, FQGNSA. The CDR3 here is CASSLGRDTLFEQFF. DNA for the CDR3: TGTGCCAGCAGCTTAGGGAGGGACACCCTCTTTGAGCAGTTCTTC.

This clone has a handful of counts. V usage is TRBV21-1 and J usage is TRBJ2-1; the table's TRBD1 call for D was not verified on the DNA. TRBV21-1 is shown as a pseudogene. The length of the CDR3 is 16 residues. CDR3 sequence: CASSKAKGAPYNEQFF. Written as DNA, the CDR3 is TGTGCCAGCAGCAAAGCTAAGGGGGCCCCTTACAATGAGCAGTTCTTC.

The CDR3 DNA sequence: TGTGCCAGCAGCCCTTTTTACGAGCAGTACTTC. Translated, it gives CASSPFYEQYF. The rearrangement links TRBV6-1 to TRBJ2-7, with D uncertain. This CDR3 has 11 amino acids. Trimming removed 6 bases from V and 4 bases from J, with 7 bases in between. Per the germline V gene, CDR1 is MNHNS and CDR2 is SASEGT.

This rearrangement joins TRBV5-1 to TRBJ2-7, with D hard to call. The V gene lost 4 bases and the J gene lost 1 base, with 9 bases spanning the gap. Looked up from germline, CDR1 is SGHRS and CDR2 is YFSETQ. CDR3 length equals 13 residues. CDR3 sequence: CASSPPRSYEQYF. The CDR3 nucleotides read TGCGCCAGCAGCCCGCCCAGGTCCTACGAGCAGTACTTC.

The genes are TRBV19 and TRBJ2-2, with 10 nucleotides matching TRBD2. This CDR3 has 16 residues. Germline V gene sequence: CDR1 LNHDA, CDR2 SQIVND (reference sequence). V lost 10 bases, J lost 5 bases, and 13 bases stayed unmatched. The CDR3 protein is CATKTGTSASTGELFF. CDR3 DNA: TGTGCCACAAAGACCGGGACTAGCGCATCAACCGGGGAGCTGTTTTTT.

J is TRBJ2-7 and V is TRBV14; D remains unclear. Germline V gene lookup returns CDR1 SGHDN and CDR2 FVKESK. V shed 2 bases and J shed 3 bases, with 5 bases lying between them. The CDR3 contains 12 residues. The CDR3 nucleotides read TGTGCCAGCAGCCAATTAGGCTACGAGCAGTACTTC. It specifies CASSQLGYEQYF.

This clone was found once. The V and J genes are TRBV10-3 and TRBJ2-5, with TRBD2 identical over 10 bases. Germline V gives CDR1 ENHRY, CDR2 SYGVKD. Trimming removed 4 bases from V and 5 bases from J; junction bases left unmatched: 4. The CDR3 totals 14 residues. The CDR3 bases are TGTGCCATCAGTGGGAGCGGGAGGGCGGAGACCCAGTACTTC. This sequence encodes CAISGSGRAETQYF.